The clone carrying this T cell receptor beta chain occurred once. This table comes from immunoSEQ multiplex PCR, and its TCRdb copy is limited to in-frame clones, with some not included. The sample gives 380,000 or so clones, 75% to 90% of which show up once; about 5% is in the top ten. The sample's treatment: some 20 received Ad26.COV2.S at low or high dose, single or two shots; several received placebo; per-sample allocation not given. Day 63 following the first vaccine or placebo injection was when the samples were taken. The data belong to a study of Ad26.COV2.S vaccination and SARS-CoV-2 variants. Germline V gene data show CDR1 as SGHDN and CDR2 as FVKESK. The germline V and J ends were trimmed by 0 bases and 7 bases, with 21 bases remaining between them. The CDR3 loop spans 18 amino acids.

The clonotype was recovered from a person between 18 and 59 years old who received the Ad26.COV2.S COVID-19 vaccine or a placebo. The sample was peripheral blood, taken in a trial of Ad26.COV2.S vaccine versus placebo. V and J are TRBV14 and TRBJ2-2; TRBD2 might be the D (5 bases). The CDR3 protein is CASSQEVLRERTVGELFF. The CDR3 nucleotides are TGTGCCAGCAGCCAAGAAGTGCTGAGGGAGAGGACGGTCGGGGAGCTGTTTTTT.